The 11 T cell receptor beta chains below come from one sample, sequenced in a study of response to subunit inactivated influenza vaccine. Via MiXCR, TCRdb re-called the RT-PCR reads, giving one row per CDR3 protein. The table records 250,000 to 350,000 distinct CDR3 sequences, over 20% of them present only once. The sample here was PBMCs from blood, taken 21 months after vaccination. The source is a man between 45 and 75 years old who received an inactivated influenza vaccine.

The V and J genes are TRBV7-2 and TRBJ2-5, with D tentatively TRBD2 (5 bases). V lost 6 bases to trimming and J lost 9 bases, with 20 bases between them. CDR3 size: 14 residues. Germline V gives CDR1 SGHTA, CDR2 FQGNSA. CDR3 DNA: TGTGCCAGCAGTGTCCAGGTAGCGACGGAGGCCCAGTACTTC. Its translation: CASSVQVATEAQYF. The full variable domain, with the rest looked up from reference TRBV7-2 and TRBJ2-5, is GAGVSQSPSNKVTEKGKDVELRCDPISGHTALYWYRQSLGQGLEFLIYFQGNSAPDKSGLPSDRFSAERTGGSVSTLTIQRTQQEDSAVYLCASSVQVATEAQYFGPGTRLLVL.

The chain combines TRBV11-2 with TRBJ1-4; possibly TRBD1 for D (6 bases). CDR1 is SGHAT and CDR2 is FQNNGV in the germline V gene. Trimming removed 1 base at V and 6 bases at J, with 30 bases between. This CDR3 region has 21 residues. CDR3 sequence: CASSLGGALGGRGQLDEKLFF. CDR3 DNA: TGTGCCAGCAGCTTAGGGGGCGCGTTAGGGGGTCGAGGCCAACTGGATGAAAAACTGTTTTTT.

Points on this clonotype: Because the CDR3 is missing its conserved closing phenylalanine or tryptophan, this is likely a read error. The chain employs TRBV28 and TRBJ1-6, with D possibly being TRBD1 (5 bases). Trimming shortened V by 3 bases and J by 10 bases, and 10 bases separated the two germline ends. Germline values: CDR1 MDHEN, CDR2 SYDVKM. CDR3 size: 13 residues. For the CDR3, the DNA is TGTGCCAGCAGTTTGTCGGGGCTGTCACCCCTCCACTGT. This gives the protein CASSLSGLSPLHC.

This clonotype appeared a few times. The CDR3 coding sequence is TGCGCCAGCAGCTTCCCCGCGGGTGGCCCAGGGATCGTCGGGGAGCTGTTTTTT. Translating it yields CASSFPAGGPGIVGELFF. This chain connects TRBV5-1 to TRBJ2-2; D possibly matches TRBD1 or TRBD2 (5 bases each). Per germline, CDR1 SGHRS and CDR2 YFSETQ. Trimming took off 2 bases at V and 7 bases at J, with 24 bases between the two ends. The CDR3 runs 18 residues.

This chain uses TRBV20-1 with TRBJ2-1; 12 nucleotides align to TRBD2. The germline CDR1 and CDR2 sequences are DFQATT and SNEGSKA (reference sequence). CDR3 length equals 16 residues. The CDR3 nucleotides read TGCAGGGCGCCGGCTAGCGGGAGGGGATCACCCGATGAGCAGTTCTTC. Translated: CRAPASGRGSPDEQFF.

Only a few counts were recorded for this clonotype. V is TRBV6-1 and J is TRBJ1-6; D perhaps matches TRBD1 (6 bases). The CDR3 has 15 residues. Germline CDR1 is MNHNS and CDR2 is SASEGT. V dropped 5 bases and J dropped 13 bases, with 21 bases sitting between them. The CDR3 nucleotides are TGTGCCAGCAGTCGGGGGCCAGGGGACGCTACCCCCCTCCACTTT. This encodes CASSRGPGDATPLHF.

This clonotype was picked up a small number of times. The chain has TRBV15 and TRBJ1-2; D is perhaps TRBD1 (5 bases). There are 14 residues in the CDR3. V was clipped by 3 bases and J by 7 bases, with 15 bases between them. CDR1 is LNHNV, CDR2 YYDKDF, per germline (reference sequence). In DNA form, the CDR3 reads TGTGCCACCAGCAGTCTTCGGGGGAGGGGTGGCTACACCTTC. Its translation: CATSSLRGRGGYTF. The full variable domain, rest sourced from reference TRBV15 and TRBJ1-2, is DAMVIQNPRYQVTQFGKPVTLSCSQTLNHNVMYWYQQKSSQAPKLLFHYYDKDFNNEADTPDNFQSRRPNTSFCFLDIRSPGLGDTAMYLCATSSLRGRGGYTFGSGTRLTVV.

This rearrangement joins TRBV20-1 to TRBJ2-7, with D tentatively TRBD2 (5 bases). Trimming pared 1 base from V and 6 bases from J, leaving 13 bases between. Germline CDR1 and CDR2: DFQATT and SNEGSKA (reference sequence). This CDR3 has 13 residues. CDR3 sequence: CSARVSGRGEQYF. DNA for the CDR3: TGCAGTGCTAGAGTTTCGGGAAGAGGCGAGCAGTACTTC.

The rearrangement joins TRBV5-1 to TRBJ2-5, with TRBD1 identical over 11 bases. V shed 4 bases and J 5 bases; nucleotides not matched to a gene: 10. CDR3 length equals 16 residues. Germline V gene lookup returns CDR1 SGHRS and CDR2 YFSETQ. The CDR3 reads CASSPGGQGAGETQYF. The CDR3 DNA reads TGCGCCAGCAGCCCCGGAGGACAGGGGGCGGGGGAGACCCAGTACTTC.

This clonotype came up a few times. The rearrangement joins TRBV5-1 to TRBJ2-1; 9 nucleotides align to TRBD2. CDR1 and CDR2 (germline): SGHRS, YFSETQ. The CDR3 sequence is 17 residues long. Losses at the gene ends were 0 bases for V and 3 bases for J; bases not matched to a gene: 7. The DNA for the CDR3 is TGCGCCAGCAGCTTGGCTGGCGGGAGGGCCTTCTACAATGAGCAGTTCTTC. Translating it yields CASSLAGGRAFYNEQFF.

The chain joins TRBV4-2 to TRBJ1-6, with 9 positions matching TRBD1. The V and J ends lost 0 bases and 10 bases, in that order; junction bases with no gene match: 7. The CDR3 has 16 amino acids. CDR1 is LGHNA and CDR2 is YNFKEQ in the germline V gene. CDR3 coding DNA: TGTGCCAGCAGCCAAGATCCCGGGACAGGGAGCTCACCCCTCCACTTT. Translated: CASSQDPGTGSSPLHF.